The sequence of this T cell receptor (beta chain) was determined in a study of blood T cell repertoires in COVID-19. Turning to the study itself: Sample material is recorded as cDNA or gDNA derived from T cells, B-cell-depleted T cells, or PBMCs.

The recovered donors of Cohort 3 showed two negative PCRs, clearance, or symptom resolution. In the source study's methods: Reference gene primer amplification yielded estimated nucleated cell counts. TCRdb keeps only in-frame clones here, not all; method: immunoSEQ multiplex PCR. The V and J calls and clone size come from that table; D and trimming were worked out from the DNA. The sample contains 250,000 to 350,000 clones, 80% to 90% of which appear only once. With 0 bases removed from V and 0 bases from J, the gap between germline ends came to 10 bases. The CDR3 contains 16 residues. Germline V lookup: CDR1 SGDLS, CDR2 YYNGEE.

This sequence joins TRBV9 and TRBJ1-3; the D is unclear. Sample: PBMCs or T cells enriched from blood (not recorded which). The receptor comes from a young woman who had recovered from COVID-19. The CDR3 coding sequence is TGTGCCAGCAGCGTAGTAGCGGGCTCCTCTGGAAACACCATATATTTT. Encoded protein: CASSVVAGSSGNTIYF.